This is a list of T cell receptor beta chains from one sample in a study of blood T cell repertoires in COVID-19. Assay: immunoSEQ multiplex PCR; the TCRdb copy retains only in-frame clones and omits some. This sample has some 200,000 clones; about 85% occur once, and the top ten carry approximately 0.9%. Sequences were obtained from peripheral blood. The origin of the receptors is a man in his fifties or sixties with COVID-19, enrolled during active disease. Both conserved end residues are part of each CDR3. The D gene is left open where the match is weak. The listing skips clone size in some rows; elsewhere it reads once, few, many or a size class.

V,D,size,J,DNA,CDR3
TRBV19,TRBD1,-,TRBJ1-1,TGTGCCAGTAGTGTCACAGGGGAGACTGAAGCTTTCTTT,CASSVTGETEAFF
TRBV7-8,-,-,TRBJ1-5,TGTGCCAGCAGCTTAGTTACAGCCGTAGGACAGCCCCAGCATTTT,CASSLVTAVGQPQHF
TRBV7-2,TRBD2,-,TRBJ2-7,TGTGCCAGCAGCTTAGATGTACTAGCGGGGCGGGAGCAGTACTTC,CASSLDVLAGREQYF
TRBV7-9,TRBD1,-,TRBJ1-2,TGTGCCAGCAGCTCGACAGGGTGGGGTGGCTACACCTTC,CASSSTGWGGYTF
TRBV5-1,TRBD1,-,TRBJ1-1,TGCGCCAGCGGCCCTGGACAGGGTGAAGCTTTCTTT,CASGPGQGEAFF
TRBV6-5,-,-,TRBJ1-5,TGTGCCAGCACCCTACGCGGGGAGCGACAGCCCCAGCATTTT,CASTLRGERQPQHF
TRBV9,TRBD2,-,TRBJ2-4,TGTGCCAGCAGCGTAACCTCGGGGGGACCCAAAAACATTCAGTACTTC,CASSVTSGGPKNIQYF
TRBV6-5,TRBD1,once,TRBJ1-2,TGTGCCAGCAGCCCAACGACAGGGAGGAATGGCTACACCTTC,CASSPTTGRNGYTF
TRBV18,-,once,TRBJ1-1,TGTGCCAGCTCAGACAGCATGAACACTGAAGCTTTCTTT,CASSDSMNTEAFF
TRBV27,-,-,TRBJ1-2,TGTGCCAGCCGGGAAAGCAGGAACTATGGCTACACCTTC,CASRESRNYGYTF
TRBV5-1,-,many,TRBJ1-1,TGCGCCAGCAGCTTGGGAGCGAACACTGAAGCTTTCTTT,CASSLGANTEAFF
TRBV7-2,-,-,TRBJ2-3,TGTGCCAGCAGCCGACTCCAGAGAGATACGCAGTATTTT,CASSRLQRDTQYF
TRBV30,-,-,TRBJ1-6,TGTGCCCGACACGAGGGCGCAAGTTCACCCCTCCACTTT,CARHEGASSPLHF
TRBV30,-,-,TRBJ1-2,TGTGCCTCGGACAGAGCTACAAACTATGGCTACACCTTC,CASDRATNYGYTF
TRBV19,-,-,TRBJ1-2,TGTGCCAGTAATGAGAATGGCTACACCTTC,CASNENGYTF
TRBV2,TRBD1,-,TRBJ1-6,TGTGCCAGCTGCCAGGGGGACACCTATAATTCACCCCTCCACTTT,CASCQGDTYNSPLHF
TRBV7-8,TRBD1,-,TRBJ2-4,TGTGCCAGCAGCTCGGTTCCGGGACAGGGGATACCCCTAGCCAAAAACATTCAGTACTTC,CASSSVPGQGIPLAKNIQYF
TRBV7-3,TRBD2,once,TRBJ2-2,TGTGCCAGCAGCTTTAGCGGGAGTGCCGGGGAGCTGTTTTTT,CASSFSGSAGELFF
TRBV4-1,TRBD1,-,TRBJ2-7,TGCGCCAGCAGCCAACCGGGACAGGGATCCTTCGAGCAGTACTTC,CASSQPGQGSFEQYF
TRBV18,TRBD2,-,TRBJ2-3,TGTGCCAGCTCACCCTCCGCTAGCGGAGGCACAGATACGCAGTATTTT,CASSPSASGGTDTQYF
TRBV28,-,-,TRBJ2-2,TGTGCCAGCAGTGCCAGGGTAGCGGAGTACACCGGGGAGCTGTTTTTT,CASSARVAEYTGELFF
TRBV27,TRBD1,few,TRBJ1-2,TGTGCCAGCAGTCCTTCCTCGGACAGGGCGGTCTATGGCTACACCTTC,CASSPSSDRAVYGYTF
TRBV2,-,-,TRBJ2-7,TGTGCCAGCAGTCCCCCGGGTCTCTACGAGCAGTACTTC,CASSPPGLYEQYF
TRBV15,-,-,TRBJ1-4,TGTGCCACCAGCAGACAAAGCAGGTCACGGGGTGGGGAAAAACTGTTTTTT,CATSRQSRSRGGEKLFF